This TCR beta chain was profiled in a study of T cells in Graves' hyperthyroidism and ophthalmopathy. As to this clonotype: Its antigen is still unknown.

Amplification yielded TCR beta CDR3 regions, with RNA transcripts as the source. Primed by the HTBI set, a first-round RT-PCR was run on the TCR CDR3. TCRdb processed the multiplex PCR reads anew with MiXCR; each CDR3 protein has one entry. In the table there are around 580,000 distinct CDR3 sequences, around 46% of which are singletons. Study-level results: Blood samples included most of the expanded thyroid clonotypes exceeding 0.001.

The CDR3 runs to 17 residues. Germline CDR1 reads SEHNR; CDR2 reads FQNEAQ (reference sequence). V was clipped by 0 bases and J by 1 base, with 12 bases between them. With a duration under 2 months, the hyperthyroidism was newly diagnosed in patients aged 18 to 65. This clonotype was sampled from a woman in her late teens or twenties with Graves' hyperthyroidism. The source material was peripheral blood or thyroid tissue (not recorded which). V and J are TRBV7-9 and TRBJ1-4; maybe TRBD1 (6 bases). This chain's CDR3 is CASSLAAGDETNEKLFF. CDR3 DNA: TGTGCCAGCAGCTTAGCGGCAGGGGACGAAACTAATGAAAAACTGTTTTTT.